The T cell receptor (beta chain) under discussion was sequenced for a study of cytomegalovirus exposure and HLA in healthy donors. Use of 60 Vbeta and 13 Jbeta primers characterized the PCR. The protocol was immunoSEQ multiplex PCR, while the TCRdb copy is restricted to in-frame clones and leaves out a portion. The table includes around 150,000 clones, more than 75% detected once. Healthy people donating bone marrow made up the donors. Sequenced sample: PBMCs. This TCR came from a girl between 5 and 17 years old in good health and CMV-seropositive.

The CDR3 protein is CASSHRKGGPLGNTIYF. The DNA for the CDR3 is TGCGCCAGCAGCCATAGGAAGGGAGGTCCCTTGGGAAACACCATATATTTT. The chain recombines TRBV4-3 with TRBJ1-3; unclear D gene. This CDR3 comprises 17 residues. Trimming left V 3 bases short and J 4 bases short, with 19 bases between. CDR1 is LGHNA, CDR2 YSLEER, per germline.